Each of the 24 T cell receptor beta chains below was sequenced from the same sample in a study of cytomegalovirus exposure and HLA in healthy donors. Amplification used 60 Vbeta primers and 13 Jbeta primers. Sequencing was performed with immunoSEQ multiplex PCR; in TCRdb, only in-frame clones are kept and a portion is missing. The profile shows roughly 180,000 clones, more than 75% of them singletons. Sample: PBMCs. The receptor set was obtained from a man aged 40-49 years in good health and CMV-seronegative.

This chain links TRBV4-2 with TRBJ2-1, with TRBD2 matching over 9 bases. The CDR3 length is 16 residues. Looked up from germline, CDR1 is LGHNA and CDR2 is YNFKEQ. J gave up 5 bases and V 3 bases, and 8 bases lay outside the gene matches. The CDR3 DNA reads as TGTGCCAGCAGCCAGGGTAGCGGGGGTTCGGACAATGAGCAGTTCTTC. This translates into CASSQGSGGSDNEQFF.

The chain couples TRBV19 to TRBJ2-7; TRBD2 agrees at 7 bases. With V trimmed by 7 bases and J by 2 bases, 8 bases remained unmatched. Germline CDR1 and CDR2: LNHDA and SQIVND (reference sequence). This CDR3 has 14 amino acids. The chain's CDR3 is CASKIREGPYEQYF. CDR3 DNA: TGTGCCAGTAAGATAAGGGAGGGGCCCTACGAGCAGTACTTC.

The chain joins TRBV6-5 to TRBJ1-2; TRBD1 might be the D (5 bases). The CDR3 is made up of 13 amino acids. Germline CDR1 and CDR2: MNHEY and SVGAGI. Trimming took off 5 bases at V and 8 bases at J, with 15 bases between the two ends. In DNA, the CDR3 is TGTGCCAGCAGTCCACCAGGGTCGAGAGGCTACACCTTC. Translation gives CASSPPGSRGYTF.

The chain joins TRBV19 to TRBJ2-1, with TRBD2 identical over 15 bases. Germline assignment: CDR1 LNHDA and CDR2 SQIVND (reference sequence). The CDR3 runs to 16 residues. Trimming took 5 bases from V and 13 from J; bases not matched to a gene: 12. DNA of the CDR3: TGTGCCAGTAGTGCTGCCGGGACTAGCGGGGGGAGGGGTCAGTTCTTC. Translating it yields CASSAAGTSGGRGQFF. Supplemented by reference TRBV19 and TRBJ2-1, the full variable domain reads DGGITQSPKYLFRKEGQNVTLSCEQNLNHDAMYWYRQDPGQGLRLIYYSQIVNDFQKGDIAEGYSVSREKKESFPLTVTSAQKNPTAFYLCASSAAGTSGGRGQFFGPGTRLTVL.

The V and J genes are TRBV19 and TRBJ2-2; the match to TRBD1 covers 10 bases. From germline, CDR1 is LNHDA and CDR2 SQIVND (reference sequence). The J segment lost 5 bases and the V segment lost 5 bases, leaving 5 bases of the junction unmatched. This CDR3 region has 15 residues. For the CDR3, the DNA is TGTGCCAGTAGTCTCAGGACAGGGGGAACCGGGGAGCTGTTTTTT. This sequence encodes CASSLRTGGTGELFF. Variable domain in full (rest from reference TRBV19 and TRBJ2-2): DGGITQSPKYLFRKEGQNVTLSCEQNLNHDAMYWYRQDPGQGLRLIYYSQIVNDFQKGDIAEGYSVSREKKESFPLTVTSAQKNPTAFYLCASSLRTGGTGELFFGEGSRLTVL.

V is TRBV2 and J is TRBJ1-2; 8 bases map to TRBD1. V lost 6 bases, J lost 2 bases, and 8 bases stayed unmatched. Germline assignment: CDR1 SNHLY and CDR2 FYNNEI. The CDR3 length is 15 residues. The DNA of the CDR3 is TGTGCCAGCAGGGACGGACAGGGACTAAACTATGGCTACACCTTC. This translates into CASRDGQGLNYGYTF.

This chain links TRBV6-5 with TRBJ1-1; no clear D gene. Germline V gene data show CDR1 as MNHEY and CDR2 as SVGAGI. This CDR3 is built from 13 residues. Trimming pared 5 bases from V and 1 base from J, leaving 8 bases between. Here the CDR3 reads CASSTFKNTEAFF. The CDR3 DNA reads TGTGCCAGCAGTACATTTAAGAACACTGAAGCTTTCTTT.

V usage is TRBV19 and J usage is TRBJ2-5, with a possible D match to TRBD2 (6 bases). The CDR3 length is 14 residues. The ends were cut back, 0 bases at V and 5 bases at J, with 10 bases in the middle. Germline loops: CDR1 LNHDA, CDR2 SQIVND (reference sequence). CDR3 in amino acids: CASSIERGMETQYF. For the CDR3, the DNA is TGTGCCAGTAGTATAGAGCGGGGTATGGAGACCCAGTACTTC.

This CDR3 reads CASSLLGHKPGGYTF. As DNA, the CDR3 is TGTGCCAGCAGCCTTCTGGGACATAAACCCGGTGGCTACACCTTC. This chain joins TRBV5-8 and TRBJ1-2; D possibly corresponds to TRBD1 (6 bases). Germline CDR1 is SGHTS and CDR2 is YDEGEE. V was pared by 4 bases and J by 7 bases, with 20 bases between. CDR3 length equals 15 residues.

This clone appeared a few times. The chain carries TRBV11-2 and TRBJ2-3, with a possible D match to TRBD2 (5 bases). The CDR3 is made up of 15 amino acids. V dropped 1 base and J dropped 5 bases, with 13 bases sitting between them. Germline CDR1 SGHAT, CDR2 FQNNGV. The CDR3 DNA follows: TGTGCCAGCAGCTTAGTAACTAGTAGTGTAGATACGCAGTATTTT. Protein: CASSLVTSSVDTQYF.

The J gene is TRBJ2-5, the V gene TRBV13; TRBD2 agrees at 12 bases. Germline V CDR1 and CDR2: PRHDT, FYEKMQ (reference sequence). This CDR3 region has 15 residues. V shed 5 bases and J 3 bases; nucleotides not matched to a gene: 4. CDR3 sequence reads: CASSPASGGEETQYF. CDR3 bases: TGTGCCAGCAGCCCGGCTAGCGGGGGGGAAGAGACCCAGTACTTC.

In this sample, this clone turned up a few times. The chain has TRBV5-5 and TRBJ2-7; 7 bases are shared with TRBD1. The CDR3 runs to 14 residues. Per the germline V gene, CDR1 is SGHKS and CDR2 is YYEKEE (reference sequence). V trimming: 1 base; J trimming: 7 bases; junction bases outside the gene matches: 8. The CDR3 coding sequence is TGTGCCAGCAGCTTGACAGGGGACGGCTGGGAGCAGTACTTC. This sequence encodes CASSLTGDGWEQYF.

The V gene is TRBV5-1, the J gene TRBJ2-2; 8 bases fit TRBD2. V was clipped by 4 bases and J by 4 bases; unmatched bases: 12. Germline V gene data show CDR1 as SGHRS and CDR2 as YFSETQ. This CDR3 region has 17 residues. CDR3 sequence reads: CASSVQSSGSTTGELFF. The CDR3 DNA reads TGCGCCAGCAGCGTCCAGTCGAGCGGGAGTACCACCGGGGAGCTGTTTTTT.

This chain uses TRBV28 with TRBJ2-6, with 7 bases that match TRBD2. Germline V gene sequence: CDR1 MDHEN, CDR2 SYDVKM. J was trimmed by 0 bases and V by 3 bases; bases with no gene match: 11. The CDR3 totals 19 residues. In DNA form, the CDR3 reads TGTGCCAGCAGTTTTACCCCGGGGGGAGGCCTCTCTGGGGCCAACGTCCTGACTTTC. Translated, it gives CASSFTPGGGLSGANVLTF. Combining the CDR3 with reference TRBV28 and TRBJ2-6 gives the whole variable domain DVKVTQSSRYLVKRTGEKVFLECVQDMDHENMFWYRQDPGLGLRLIYFSYDVKMKEKGDIPEGYSVSREKKERFSLILESASTNQTSMYLCASSFTPGGGLSGANVLTFGAGSRLTVL.

The CDR3 DNA reads TGTGCCAGCAGGCACGGGGACATCAATGAGCAGTTCTTC. This codes for CASRHGDINEQFF. J is TRBJ2-1 and V is TRBV2, with TRBD1 as a possible D gene (6 bases). The CDR3 length is 13 residues. The germline V and J ends were trimmed by 6 bases and 6 bases, with 12 bases remaining between them. CDR1 and CDR2 from the germline V gene are SNHLY and FYNNEI.

The chain uses TRBV11-2 and TRBJ2-5; 8 bases match TRBD2. V trimming: 3 bases; J trimming: 0 bases; junction bases outside the gene matches: 6. The germline CDR1 and CDR2 sequences are SGHAT and FQNNGV. The CDR3 has 16 residues. The CDR3 protein is CASSFQLAVYQETQYF. In DNA, the CDR3 is TGTGCCAGCAGCTTCCAACTAGCGGTGTACCAAGAGACCCAGTACTTC.

This clone showed up just a few times. The chain is built from TRBV5-6 and TRBJ2-7, with 9 bases that match TRBD2. Per germline, CDR1 SGHDT and CDR2 YYEEEE. The CDR3 is made up of 18 amino acids. V shed 4 bases, J shed 1 base, and the junction held 15 bases outside the gene matches. As DNA, the CDR3 is TGTGCCAGCAGCCCTGGGACTAGCTTCGATCGGTGGTCCTACGAGCAGTACTTC. Its translation is CASSPGTSFDRWSYEQYF.

The chain uses TRBV11-2 and TRBJ1-2; TRBD1 is a possible D gene (5 bases). This CDR3 is 14 amino acids long. V was clipped by 0 bases and J by 3 bases, with 8 bases between them. Germline V gene data show CDR1 as SGHAT and CDR2 as FQNNGV. CDR3 in amino acids: CASSLEWGDYGYTF. The CDR3, as DNA: TGTGCCAGCAGCTTAGAGTGGGGGGACTATGGCTACACCTTC. Variable domain in full (rest from reference TRBV11-2 and TRBJ1-2): EAGVAQSPRYKIIEKRQSVAFWCNPISGHATLYWYQQILGQGPKLLIQFQNNGVVDDSQLPKDRFSAERLKGVDSTLKIQPAKLEDSAVYLCASSLEWGDYGYTFGSGTRLTVV.

This clone appeared a single time. The chain uses TRBV28 and TRBJ2-3, with 7 bases that match TRBD2. CDR3 length: 14 residues. Germline V gene sequence: CDR1 MDHEN, CDR2 SYDVKM. With 7 bases clipped from V and 5 bases from J, the junction kept 9 bases outside the gene matches. In nucleotides, the CDR3 is TGTGCCAGCAACGAACGCCGGGGGGTAGATACGCAGTATTTT. Protein: CASNERRGVDTQYF.

This clone was detected once. The chain employs TRBV19 and TRBJ1-2, with D uncertain. V was shortened by 4 bases and J by 5 bases, with 17 bases between the two germline ends. Germline assignment: CDR1 LNHDA and CDR2 SQIVND (reference sequence). This CDR3 spans 15 amino acids. The CDR3 bases are TGTGCCAGTAGTACAACGGACTTCTACGATTATGGCTACACCTTC. Its translation: CASSTTDFYDYGYTF.

The V call is TRBV10-1, the J call TRBJ2-7, with a weak D call TRBD2 (8 bases). CDR1 and CDR2 from the germline V gene are WNHNN and SYGVQD (reference sequence). The CDR3 has 17 amino acids. V was cut by 2 bases and J by 0 bases, with 17 bases left in between. CDR3 residues: CASSERIAGQTSYEQYF. DNA of the CDR3: TGCGCCAGCAGTGAGAGGATAGCGGGACAGACCTCCTACGAGCAGTACTTC.

The V gene is TRBV11-3, the J gene TRBJ2-5; 8 bases are a match to TRBD1. This CDR3 contains 15 residues. Germline CDR1 reads SGHNT; CDR2 reads YENEEA. V lost 3 bases to trimming and J lost 2 bases; unmatched junction nucleotides: 5. Here the CDR3 DNA reads TGTGCCAGCAGCTTGACAGGGGCAAATCAAGAGACCCAGTACTTC. This codes for CASSLTGANQETQYF.

The chain has TRBV4-3 and TRBJ2-3; 11 bases are a match to TRBD1. This CDR3 is 18 amino acids long. Germline trimming cut 1 base from V and 5 bases from J; bases unmatched to any gene: 11. CDR1 and CDR2 from the germline V gene are LGHNA and YSLEER. DNA of the CDR3: TGCGCCAGCAGCCAAGCTTTCATTCCGGGACAGGGGGTAGATACGCAGTATTTT. Translating it yields CASSQAFIPGQGVDTQYF.

The chain carries TRBV18 and TRBJ1-1; D gene ambiguous. V lost 3 bases, J lost 1 base, and 6 bases lay in between. The germline V gene has CDR1 KGHSH and CDR2 LQKENI. The CDR3 has 13 amino acids. The CDR3 spells CASSPAGNTEAFF. The CDR3 nucleotides are TGTGCCAGCTCACCCGCGGGGAACACTGAAGCTTTCTTT.